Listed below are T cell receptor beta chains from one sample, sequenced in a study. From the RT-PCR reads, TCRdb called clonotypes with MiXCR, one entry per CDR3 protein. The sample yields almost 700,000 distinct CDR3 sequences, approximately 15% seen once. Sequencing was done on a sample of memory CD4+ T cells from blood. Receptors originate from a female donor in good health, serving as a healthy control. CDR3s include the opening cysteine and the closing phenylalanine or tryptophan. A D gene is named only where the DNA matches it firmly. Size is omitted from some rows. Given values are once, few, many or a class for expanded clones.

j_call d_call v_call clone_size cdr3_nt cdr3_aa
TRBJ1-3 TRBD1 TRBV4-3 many TGCGCCAGCAGCCAGGGAGGGGACAGGGGTCACACCATATATTTT CASSQGGDRGHTIYF
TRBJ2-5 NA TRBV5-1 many TGCGCCAGCACACAGGGGACGGGAGTAAAGACCCAGTACTTC CASTQGTGVKTQYF
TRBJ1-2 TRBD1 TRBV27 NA TGTGCCAGCAGTTTATCGATCGCAGGGGGTGGCTACACCTTC CASSLSIAGGGYTF
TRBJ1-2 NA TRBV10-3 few TGTGCCATCAGAGATAGGACGGATTATGGCTACACCTTC CAIRDRTDYGYTF
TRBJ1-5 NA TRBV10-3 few TGTGCCATCAGTGAGACAAATCAGCCCCAGCATTTT CAISETNQPQHF
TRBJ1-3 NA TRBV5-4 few TGTGCCAGCAGCAAGACGGCCTCTGGAAACACCATATATTTT CASSKTASGNTIYF
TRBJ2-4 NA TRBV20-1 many TGCAGTGCTAGATGGTTTGCTAGCCCGGACATTCAGTACTTC CSARWFASPDIQYF
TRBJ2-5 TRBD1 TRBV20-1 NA TGCAGTGCTAGATCCCGACAGGGGGTCCAAGAGACCCAGTACTTC CSARSRQGVQETQYF
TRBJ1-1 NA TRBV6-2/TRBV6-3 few TGTGCCAGCAGAAGGGGGGGGCCTAACACTGAAGCTTTCTTT CASRRGGPNTEAFF
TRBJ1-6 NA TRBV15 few TGTGCCACCAGCAGAGAGGGGAGGGGTTCACCCCTCCACTTT CATSREGRGSPLHF
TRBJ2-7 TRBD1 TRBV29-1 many TGCAGCGTTGCGACAGAGAGCAGGGGGGAGCAGTACTTC CSVATESRGEQYF
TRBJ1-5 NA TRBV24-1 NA TGTGCCACCAGTGATCTAACCCCAGGGGTTTCCAATCAGCCCCAGCATTTT CATSDLTPGVSNQPQHF
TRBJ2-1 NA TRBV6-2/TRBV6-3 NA TGTGCCAGCAGTTACGACAGTGTCTATGAGCAGTTCTTC CASSYDSVYEQFF
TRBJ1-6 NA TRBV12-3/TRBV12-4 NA TGTGCCAGCAGTTTGTGGCTGGGTCCACCCCTAAGTAATTCACCCCTCCACTTT CASSLWLGPPLSNSPLHF
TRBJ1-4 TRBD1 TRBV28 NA TGTGCCAGCAGTGACACGGACAGGGTTGAAAAACTGTTTTTT CASSDTDRVEKLFF
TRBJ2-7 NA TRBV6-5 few TGTGCCAGCAAGGGAACCTACGAGCAGTACTTC CASKGTYEQYF
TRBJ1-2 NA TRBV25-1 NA TGTGCCAGCAGTGAATTGGCCGGATACTATGGCTACACCTTC CASSELAGYYGYTF
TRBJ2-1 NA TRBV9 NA TGTGCCAGCAGCGTAGGTATCCCCAGCGGAGAGCAGTTCTTC CASSVGIPSGEQFF
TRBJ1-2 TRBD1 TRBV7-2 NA TGTGCCAGCAGCTCAGAGGGGACAGGGTTGGTCGGCTACACCTTC CASSSEGTGLVGYTF
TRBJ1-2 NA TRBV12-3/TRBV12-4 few TGTGCCAGCACAAGGAACGGGTATGGCTACACCTTC CASTRNGYGYTF
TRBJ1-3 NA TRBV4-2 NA TGTCCCAGCAGCCAAGGGGGATGGGACACCATATATTTT CPSSQGGWDTIYF
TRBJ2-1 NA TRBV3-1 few TGTGCCAGCAGCCAAGATCGAGCGGCAGTGGATGAGCAGTTCTTC CASSQDRAAVDEQFF
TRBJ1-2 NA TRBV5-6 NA TGTGCCAGCAGCTTGAGAGGTGTTGGGGGGATCCCCTATGGCTACACCTTC CASSLRGVGGIPYGYTF
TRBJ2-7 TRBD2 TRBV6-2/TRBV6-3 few TGTGCCAGCAGTTACGATGGTAGCGGGACCAACTACGAGCAGTACTTC CASSYDGSGTNYEQYF
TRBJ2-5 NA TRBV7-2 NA TGTGCCAGCAGCTTAGGGCAGGGGTGGCAAGAGACCCAGTACTTC CASSLGQGWQETQYF
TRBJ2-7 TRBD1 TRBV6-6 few TGTGCAACAGACCCGGGACAGCGCTACGAGCAGTACTTC CATDPGQRYEQYF
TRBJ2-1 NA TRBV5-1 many TGCGCCAGCAGCTTTCAGGGCCAGGATGAGCAGTTCTTC CASSFQGQDEQFF
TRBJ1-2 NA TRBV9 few TGTGCCAGCGGGGGATTGGGGAAAACTCCTTCGGGCTACACCTTC CASGGLGKTPSGYTF
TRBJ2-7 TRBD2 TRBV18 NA TGTGCCAGCTCACCACCGGGACTAGCGGGGCCCTACGAGCAGTACTTC CASSPPGLAGPYEQYF
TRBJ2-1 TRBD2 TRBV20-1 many TGCAGTGCTAGGGGGGGGAGGCCCTACAATGAGCAGTTCTTC CSARGGRPYNEQFF
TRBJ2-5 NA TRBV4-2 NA TGTGCCAGCAGCCAAGATCGTGGAGGGACGGCGGGTGGTCAGCCCCAGTACTTC CASSQDRGGTAGGQPQYF
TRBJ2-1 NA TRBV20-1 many TGCAGTGCTAGATCTGACCGAAGCTCCTACAATGAGCAGTTCTTC CSARSDRSSYNEQFF
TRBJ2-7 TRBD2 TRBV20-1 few TGCAGTGCTAGTTGGTGGGCTAGCGGGAGGGCTCCCTTTCCGCTCGAGCAGTACTTC CSASWWASGRAPFPLEQYF
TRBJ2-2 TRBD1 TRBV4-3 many TGCGCCAGCAGCCAACAGACAGGGGCCACCGGGGAGCTGTTTTTT CASSQQTGATGELFF